This TCR beta chain was captured in a study of blood T cells in healthy people across ages. Study overall: The template switching approach captured approximately one barcoded beta molecule for every two T cells.

Next came a second PCR, run for about 7 to 12 cycles, which used a sample-barcoded 5' primer along with a J-beta primer mix. One entry per CDR3 protein, called by TCRdb with MiXCR from the 5' RACE reads. This table has about 830,000 distinct CDR3 sequences, about 59% appearing once. V lost 5 bases, J lost 4 bases, and 14 bases lay in between. The CDR3 is made up of 14 amino acids. Germline V gene sequence: CDR1 LNHDA, CDR2 SQIVND (reference sequence). The sample comprised blood. The chain combines TRBV19 with TRBJ1-2, with a possible D match to TRBD1 (6 bases). The sequence derives from a man under 40 in good health. The CDR3 sequence is CASSPMTGSYGYTF. CDR3 DNA sequence: TGTGCCAGTAGTCCCATGACAGGAAGCTATGGCTACACCTTC.